The clone carrying this T cell receptor (beta chain) is large (0.1 to 1%) within its sample. Germline values: CDR1 SGHTA, CDR2 FQGTGA. V lost 5 bases and J lost 0; bases outside the gene matches: 1. This CDR3 is 15 amino acids long. TCRdb's table, derived via immunoSEQ multiplex PCR, lists solely in-frame clones and lacks some. The sample yields a few hundred thousand clones, 87% seen once. The study drew participants aged about 18 to 95 years from 20 to 30 US areas. Recovered Cohort 3 donors showed two negative PCRs, clearance, or symptom resolution. This record belongs to a study of blood T cell repertoires in COVID-19. Study-wide background: The cDNA or gDNA used as material had been derived from T cells, B-cell-depleted T cells, or PBMCs.

The chain joins TRBV7-3 to TRBJ2-3; the match to TRBD2 covers 11 bases. The clonotype originates from a woman aged 18-29 years who had recovered from COVID-19. Source material: PBMCs or T cells enriched from blood (not recorded which). In nucleotides, the CDR3 is TGTGCCAGCAGCCGACTAGCGGGAAGCACAGATACGCAGTATTTT. It encodes CASSRLAGSTDTQYF.